Described below is a single T cell receptor beta chain sequence and its context. There are 15 residues in the CDR3. Germline CDR1 and CDR2: ENHRY and SYGVKD. With V trimmed by 3 bases and J by 7 bases, 12 bases remained unmatched. This record belongs to a study of blood T cell repertoires in COVID-19. Across the study: Acute-phase and convalescent COVID-19 samples originated in the United States, Italy and Spain. Sample material is recorded as cDNA or gDNA derived from T cells, B-cell-depleted T cells, or PBMCs.

In the original processing: Scientists estimated how many nucleated cells there were by amplifying reference gene primers. The protocol was immunoSEQ multiplex PCR, while the TCRdb copy is restricted to in-frame clones and leaves out a portion. V, J and clone size derive from that table, while D and trimming were established from the DNA sequence. The data show around 60,000 clones, around 90% seen once. The receptor comes from a man aged 55 to 69 with active COVID-19. The chain uses TRBV10-3 and TRBJ2-7, with TRBD2 identical over 7 bases. Sample: peripheral blood. CDR3: CAISDSSGNLGEQYF. In DNA form, the CDR3 reads TGTGCCATCAGTGACTCTAGCGGAAATCTAGGGGAGCAGTACTTC.